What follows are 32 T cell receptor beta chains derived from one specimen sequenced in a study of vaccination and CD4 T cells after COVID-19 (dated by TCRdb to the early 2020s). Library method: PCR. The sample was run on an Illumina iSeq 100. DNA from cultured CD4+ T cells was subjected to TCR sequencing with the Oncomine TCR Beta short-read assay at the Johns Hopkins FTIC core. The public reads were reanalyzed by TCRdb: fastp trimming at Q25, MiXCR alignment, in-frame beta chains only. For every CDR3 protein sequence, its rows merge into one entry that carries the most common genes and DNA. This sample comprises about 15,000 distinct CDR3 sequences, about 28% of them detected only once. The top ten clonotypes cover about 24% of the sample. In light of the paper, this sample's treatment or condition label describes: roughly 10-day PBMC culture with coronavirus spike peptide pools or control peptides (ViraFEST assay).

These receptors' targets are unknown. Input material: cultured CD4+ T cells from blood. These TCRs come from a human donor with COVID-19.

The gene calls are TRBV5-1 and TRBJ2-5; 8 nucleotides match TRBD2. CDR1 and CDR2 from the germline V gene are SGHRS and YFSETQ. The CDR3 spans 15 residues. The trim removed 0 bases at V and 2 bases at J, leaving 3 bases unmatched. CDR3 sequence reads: CASSLDPGGQETQYF. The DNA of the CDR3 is TGCGCCAGCAGCTTGGACCCGGGGGGGCAAGAGACCCAGTACTTC.

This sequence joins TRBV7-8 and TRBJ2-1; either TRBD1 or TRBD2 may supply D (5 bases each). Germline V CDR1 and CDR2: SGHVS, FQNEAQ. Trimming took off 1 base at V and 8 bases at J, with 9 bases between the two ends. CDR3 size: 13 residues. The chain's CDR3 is CASSLGGPDEQFF. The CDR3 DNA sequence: TGTGCCAGCAGCTTAGGGGGACCGGATGAGCAGTTCTTC.

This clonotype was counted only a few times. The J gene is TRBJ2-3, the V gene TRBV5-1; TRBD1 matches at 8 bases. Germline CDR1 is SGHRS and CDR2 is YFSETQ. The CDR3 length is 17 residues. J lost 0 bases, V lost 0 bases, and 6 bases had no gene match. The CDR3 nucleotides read TGCGCCAGCAGCTTGGACAGGGGGGCCTCTAGCACAGATACGCAGTATTTT. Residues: CASSLDRGASSTDTQYF.

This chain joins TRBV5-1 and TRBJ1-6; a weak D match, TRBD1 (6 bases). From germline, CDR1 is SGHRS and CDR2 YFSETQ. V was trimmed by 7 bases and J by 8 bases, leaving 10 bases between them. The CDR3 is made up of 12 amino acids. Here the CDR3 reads CASRTEYSPLHF. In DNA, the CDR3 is TGCGCCAGCCGGACAGAGTATTCACCCCTCCACTTT. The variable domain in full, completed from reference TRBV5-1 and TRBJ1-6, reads KAGVTQTPRYLIKTRGQQVTLSCSPISGHRSVSWYQQTPGQGLQFLFEYFSETQRNKGNFPGRFSGRQFSNSRSEMNVSTLELGDSALYLCASRTEYSPLHFGNGTRLTVT.

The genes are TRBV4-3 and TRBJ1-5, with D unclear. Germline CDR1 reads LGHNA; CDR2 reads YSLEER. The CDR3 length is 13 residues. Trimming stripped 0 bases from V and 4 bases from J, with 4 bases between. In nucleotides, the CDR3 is TGCGCCAGCAGCCAAGAACTTAATCAGCCCCAGCATTTT. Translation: CASSQELNQPQHF.

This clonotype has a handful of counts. The CDR3 DNA reads TGTGCCAGCAGTGAACAAGGGGGCAATCAGCCCCAGCATTTT. It yields the protein CASSEQGGNQPQHF. The genes are TRBV6-1 and TRBJ1-5, with a tentative D call TRBD1 (5 bases). V shed 2 bases and J shed 2 bases, with 7 bases lying between them. The CDR3 runs to 14 residues. The germline V gene encodes CDR1 MNHNS and CDR2 SASEGT.

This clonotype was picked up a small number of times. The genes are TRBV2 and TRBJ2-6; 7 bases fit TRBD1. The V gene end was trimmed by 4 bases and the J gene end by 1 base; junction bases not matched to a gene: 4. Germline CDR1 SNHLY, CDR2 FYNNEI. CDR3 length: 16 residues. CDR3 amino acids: CASSGGGGSGANVLTF. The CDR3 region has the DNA TGTGCCAGCAGTGGAGGGGGCGGTTCTGGGGCCAACGTCCTGACTTTC.

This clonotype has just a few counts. The CDR3 loop reads CASSIGRGSWETQYF. The CDR3 region has the DNA TGTGCCAGTAGTATCGGCAGGGGATCATGGGAGACCCAGTACTTC. The V gene is TRBV19, the J gene TRBJ2-5; D possibly corresponds to TRBD1 (6 bases). CDR1 is LNHDA, CDR2 SQIVND, per germline (reference sequence). The CDR3 covers 15 residues. Trimming stripped 3 bases from V and 5 bases from J, with 16 bases between.

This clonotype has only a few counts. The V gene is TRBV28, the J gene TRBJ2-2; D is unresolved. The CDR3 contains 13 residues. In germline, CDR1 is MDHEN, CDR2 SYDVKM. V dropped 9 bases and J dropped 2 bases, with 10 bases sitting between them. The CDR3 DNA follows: TGTGCCAGTGCGACACCAAACACCGGGGAGCTGTTTTTT. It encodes CASATPNTGELFF.

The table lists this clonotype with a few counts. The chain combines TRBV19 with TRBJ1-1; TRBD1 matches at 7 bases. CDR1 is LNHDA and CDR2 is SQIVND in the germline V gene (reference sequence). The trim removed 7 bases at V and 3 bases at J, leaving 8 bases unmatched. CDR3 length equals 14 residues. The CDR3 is CASTETGYYTEAFF. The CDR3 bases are TGTGCCAGTACTGAGACAGGGTACTACACTGAAGCTTTCTTT.

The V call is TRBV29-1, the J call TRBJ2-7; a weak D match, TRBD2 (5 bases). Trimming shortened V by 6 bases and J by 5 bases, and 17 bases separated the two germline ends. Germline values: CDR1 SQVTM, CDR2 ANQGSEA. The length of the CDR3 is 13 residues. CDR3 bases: TGCAGCGTACGCCGAGAGGGTTCCAACGAGCAGTACTTC. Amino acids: CSVRREGSNEQYF.

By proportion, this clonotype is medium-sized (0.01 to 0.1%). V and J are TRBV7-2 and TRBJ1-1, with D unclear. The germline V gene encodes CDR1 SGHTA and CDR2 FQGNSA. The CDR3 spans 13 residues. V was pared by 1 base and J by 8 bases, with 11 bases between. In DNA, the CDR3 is TGTGCCAGCAGCTTAGGGACGGAGACAGAAGCTTTCTTT. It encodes CASSLGTETEAFF. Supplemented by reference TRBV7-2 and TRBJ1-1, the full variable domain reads GAGVSQSPSNKVTEKGKDVELRCDPISGHTALYWYRQSLGQGLEFLIYFQGNSAPDKSGLPSDRFSAERTGGSVSTLTIQRTQQEDSAVYLCASSLGTETEAFFGQGTRLTVV.

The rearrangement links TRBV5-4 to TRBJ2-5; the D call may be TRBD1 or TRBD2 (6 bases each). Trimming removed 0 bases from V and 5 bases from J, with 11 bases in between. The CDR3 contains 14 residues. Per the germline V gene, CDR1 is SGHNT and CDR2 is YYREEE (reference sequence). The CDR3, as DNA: TGTGCCAGCAGCTTGGGCCGGGGGCGTGAGACCCAGTACTTC. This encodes CASSLGRGRETQYF.

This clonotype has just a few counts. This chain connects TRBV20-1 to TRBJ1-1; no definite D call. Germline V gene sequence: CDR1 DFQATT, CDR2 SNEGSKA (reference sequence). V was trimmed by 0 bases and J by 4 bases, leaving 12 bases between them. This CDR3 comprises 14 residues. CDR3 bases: TGCAGTGCTAGAGATCGAGTGGGGTCCACTGAAGCTTTCTTT. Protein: CSARDRVGSTEAFF.

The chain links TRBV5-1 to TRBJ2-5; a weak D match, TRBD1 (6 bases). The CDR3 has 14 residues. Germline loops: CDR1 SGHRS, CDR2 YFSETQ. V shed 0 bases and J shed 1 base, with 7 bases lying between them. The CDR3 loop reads CASSLGTVQETQYF. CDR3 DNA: TGCGCCAGCAGCTTGGGGACAGTCCAAGAGACCCAGTACTTC.

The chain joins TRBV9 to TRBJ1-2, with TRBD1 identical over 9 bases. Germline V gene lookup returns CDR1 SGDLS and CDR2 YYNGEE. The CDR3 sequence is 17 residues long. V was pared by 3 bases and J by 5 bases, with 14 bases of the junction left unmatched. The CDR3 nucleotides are TGTGCCAGCAGCGCCCTACGGGGACAGGGACCGTTATATGGCTACACCTTC. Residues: CASSALRGQGPLYGYTF.

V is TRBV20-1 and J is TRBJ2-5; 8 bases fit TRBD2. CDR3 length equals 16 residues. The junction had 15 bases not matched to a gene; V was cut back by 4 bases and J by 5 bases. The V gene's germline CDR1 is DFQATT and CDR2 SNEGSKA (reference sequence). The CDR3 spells CSAKYNRGGAGETQYF. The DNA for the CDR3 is TGCAGTGCTAAATACAACCGGGGGGGCGCCGGGGAGACCCAGTACTTC.

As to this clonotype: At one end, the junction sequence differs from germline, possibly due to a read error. CDR3: CASSLDSNTEAFF. The CDR3 DNA sequence: TGTGCTAGCAGCTTAGACTCGAACACTGAAGCTTTCTTT. The chain couples TRBV7-7 to TRBJ1-1; D is undetermined. The CDR3 contains 13 residues. CDR1 is SSHAT and CDR2 is FNYEAQ in the germline V gene (reference sequence).

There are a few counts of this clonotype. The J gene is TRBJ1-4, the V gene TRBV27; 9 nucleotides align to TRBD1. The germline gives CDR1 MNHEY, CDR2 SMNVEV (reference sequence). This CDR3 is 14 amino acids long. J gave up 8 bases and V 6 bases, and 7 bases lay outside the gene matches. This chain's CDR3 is CASRPQGAREKLFF. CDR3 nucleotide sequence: TGTGCCAGCAGACCACAGGGGGCGAGGGAAAAACTGTTTTTT.

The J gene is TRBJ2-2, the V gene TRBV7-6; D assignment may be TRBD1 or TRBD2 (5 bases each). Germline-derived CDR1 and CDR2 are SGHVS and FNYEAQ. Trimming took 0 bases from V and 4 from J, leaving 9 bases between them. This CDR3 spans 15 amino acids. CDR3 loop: CASSLAVRGTGELFF. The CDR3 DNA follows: TGTGCCAGCAGCTTAGCCGTGAGGGGCACCGGGGAGCTGTTTTTT.

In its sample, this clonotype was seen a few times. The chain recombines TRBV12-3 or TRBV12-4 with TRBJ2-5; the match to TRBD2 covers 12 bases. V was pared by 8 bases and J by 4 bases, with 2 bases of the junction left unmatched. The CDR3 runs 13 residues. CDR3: CASGGLAGETQYF. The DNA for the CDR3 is TGTGCCAGCGGGGGACTAGCGGGAGAGACCCAGTACTTC.

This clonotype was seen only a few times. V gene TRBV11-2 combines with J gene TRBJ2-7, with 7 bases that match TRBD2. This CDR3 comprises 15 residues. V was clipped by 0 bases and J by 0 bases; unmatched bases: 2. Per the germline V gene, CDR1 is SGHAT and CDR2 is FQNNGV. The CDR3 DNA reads TGTGCCAGCAGCTTAGAACGCGGGGGCTCCTACGAGCAGTACTTC. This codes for CASSLERGGSYEQYF. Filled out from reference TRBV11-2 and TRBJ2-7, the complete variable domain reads EAGVAQSPRYKIIEKRQSVAFWCNPISGHATLYWYQQILGQGPKLLIQFQNNGVVDDSQLPKDRFSAERLKGVDSTLKIQPAKLEDSAVYLCASSLERGGSYEQYFGPGTRLTVT.

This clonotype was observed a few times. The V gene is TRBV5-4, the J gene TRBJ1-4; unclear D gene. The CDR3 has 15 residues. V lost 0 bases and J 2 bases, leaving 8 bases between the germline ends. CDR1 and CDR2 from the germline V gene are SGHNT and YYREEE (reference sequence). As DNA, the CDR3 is TGTGCCAGCAGCTTGGGAGTAGGGACTAATGAAAAACTGTTTTTT. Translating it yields CASSLGVGTNEKLFF.

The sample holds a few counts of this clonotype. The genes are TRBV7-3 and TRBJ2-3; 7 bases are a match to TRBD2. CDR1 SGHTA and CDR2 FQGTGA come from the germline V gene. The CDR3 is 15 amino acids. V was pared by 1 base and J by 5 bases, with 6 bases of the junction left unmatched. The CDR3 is CASSLMAGVVDTQYF. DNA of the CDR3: TGTGCCAGCAGCTTAATGGCGGGGGTTGTAGATACGCAGTATTTT.

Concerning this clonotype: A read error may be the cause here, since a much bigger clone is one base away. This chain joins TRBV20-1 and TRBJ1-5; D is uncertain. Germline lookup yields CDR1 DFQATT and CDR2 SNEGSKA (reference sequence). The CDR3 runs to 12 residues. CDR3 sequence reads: CSASRVDQPRHF. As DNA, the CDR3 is TGCAGTGCTAGTAGGGTAGATCAGCCCCGGCATTTT.

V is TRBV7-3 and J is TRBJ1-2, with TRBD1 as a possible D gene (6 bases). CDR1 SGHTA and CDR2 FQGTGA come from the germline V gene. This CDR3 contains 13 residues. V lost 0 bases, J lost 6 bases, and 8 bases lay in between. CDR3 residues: CASSLTQGNGYTF. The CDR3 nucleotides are TGTGCCAGCAGCTTAACGCAGGGGAATGGCTACACCTTC.

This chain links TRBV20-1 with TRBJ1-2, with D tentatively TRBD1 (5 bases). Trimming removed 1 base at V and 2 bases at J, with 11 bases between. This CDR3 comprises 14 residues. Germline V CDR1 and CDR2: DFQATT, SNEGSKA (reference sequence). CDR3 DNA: TGCAGTGCTAGAGCGGACACAAGCAACTATGGCTACACCTTC. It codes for CSARADTSNYGYTF.

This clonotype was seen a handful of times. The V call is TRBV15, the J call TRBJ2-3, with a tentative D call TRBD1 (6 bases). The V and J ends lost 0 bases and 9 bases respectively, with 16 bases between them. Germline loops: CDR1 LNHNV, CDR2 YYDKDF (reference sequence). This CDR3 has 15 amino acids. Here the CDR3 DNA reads TGTGCCACCAGCAGAGAGTCCCAGGGGACGGGAACGCAGTATTTT. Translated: CATSRESQGTGTQYF.

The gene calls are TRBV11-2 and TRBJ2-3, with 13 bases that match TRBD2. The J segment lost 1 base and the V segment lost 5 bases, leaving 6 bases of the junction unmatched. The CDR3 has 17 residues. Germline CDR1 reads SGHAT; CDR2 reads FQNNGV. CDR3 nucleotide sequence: TGTGCCAGCAGCCGACTAGCGGGGGGTGGGCGCACAGATACGCAGTATTTT. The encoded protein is CASSRLAGGGRTDTQYF.

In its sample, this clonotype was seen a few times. CDR3: CSAGGVNTEAFF. CDR3 nucleotides: TGCAGTGCTGGGGGGGTGAACACTGAAGCTTTCTTT. The V call is TRBV20-1, the J call TRBJ1-1; the D gene is possibly TRBD1 (5 bases). The CDR3 is made up of 12 amino acids. V gave up 5 bases and J gave up 0 bases, with 7 bases separating them. Germline CDR1 and CDR2: DFQATT and SNEGSKA (reference sequence).

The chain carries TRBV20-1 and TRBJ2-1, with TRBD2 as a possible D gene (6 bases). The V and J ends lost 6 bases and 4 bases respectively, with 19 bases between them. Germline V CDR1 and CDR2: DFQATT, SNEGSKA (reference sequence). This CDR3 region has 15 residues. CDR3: CSARGRPPNYNEQFF. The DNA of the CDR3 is TGCAGTGCCCGAGGGAGGCCTCCAAATTACAATGAGCAGTTCTTC.

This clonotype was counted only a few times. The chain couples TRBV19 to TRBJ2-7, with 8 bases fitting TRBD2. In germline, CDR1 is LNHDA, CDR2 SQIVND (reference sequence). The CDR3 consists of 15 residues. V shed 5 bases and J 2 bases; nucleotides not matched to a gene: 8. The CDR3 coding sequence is TGTGCCAGTAGTGCCCCGGGACTAGGCACCTACGAGCAGTACTTC. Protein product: CASSAPGLGTYEQYF.